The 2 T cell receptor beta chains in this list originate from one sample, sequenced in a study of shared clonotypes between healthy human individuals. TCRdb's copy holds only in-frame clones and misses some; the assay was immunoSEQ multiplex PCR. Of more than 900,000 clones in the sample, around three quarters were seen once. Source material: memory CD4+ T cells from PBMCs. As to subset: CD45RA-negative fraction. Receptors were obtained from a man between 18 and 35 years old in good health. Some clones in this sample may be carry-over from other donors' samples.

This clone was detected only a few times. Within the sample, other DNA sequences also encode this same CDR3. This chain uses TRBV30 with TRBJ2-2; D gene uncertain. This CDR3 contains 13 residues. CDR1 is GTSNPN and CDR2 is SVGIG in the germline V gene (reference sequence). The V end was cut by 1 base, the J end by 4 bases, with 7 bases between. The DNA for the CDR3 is TGTGCCTGGAGTGGTGGTGGCACCGGGGAGCTGTTTTTT. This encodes CAWSGGGTGELFF.

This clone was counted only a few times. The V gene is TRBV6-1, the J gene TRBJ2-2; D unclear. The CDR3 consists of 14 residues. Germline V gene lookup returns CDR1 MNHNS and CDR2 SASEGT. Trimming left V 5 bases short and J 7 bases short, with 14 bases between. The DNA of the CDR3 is TGTGCCAGCAGTTGGGCCTATCTCGACGGGGAGCTGTTTTTT. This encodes CASSWAYLDGELFF.